The T cell receptor beta chain described here comes from a study of response to subunit inactivated influenza vaccine. This clonotype turned up a few times. Antigen specificity is unknown. Study results and limitations: The authors proposed limited new T cell recruitment per seasonal influenza vaccination.

MiXCR, run by TCRdb on the RT-PCR reads, gives a single entry per CDR3 protein. In the table there are 700,000 to 900,000 distinct CDR3 sequences, 21% of which are singletons. The CDR3 consists of 14 residues. V dropped 4 bases and J dropped 1 base, with 10 bases sitting between them. The J gene is TRBJ1-1, the V gene TRBV12-3 or TRBV12-4; D is unclear. This sequence was found in a man in his forties or fifties who received an inactivated influenza vaccine. Sequenced here: PBMCs from blood, sampled 4 to 6 days after vaccination. The DNA for the CDR3 is TGTGCCAGCAGTTGGAAGAACAGGAACACTGAAGCTTTCTTT. Encoded protein: CASSWKNRNTEAFF.